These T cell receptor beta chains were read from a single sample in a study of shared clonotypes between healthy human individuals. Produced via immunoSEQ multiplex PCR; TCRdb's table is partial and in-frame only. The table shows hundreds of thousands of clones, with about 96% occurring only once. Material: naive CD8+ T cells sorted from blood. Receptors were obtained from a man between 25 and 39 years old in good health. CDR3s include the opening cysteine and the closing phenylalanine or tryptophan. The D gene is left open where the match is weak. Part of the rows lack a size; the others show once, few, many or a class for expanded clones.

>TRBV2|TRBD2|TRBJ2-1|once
TGTGCCAGCAGTGACACTGGGACTAGCGGGGTGAGCTCCTACAATGAGCAGTTCTTC
CASSDTGTSGVSSYNEQFF
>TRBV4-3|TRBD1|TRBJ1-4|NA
TGCGCCAGCAGCCAACTCGGACAGGGAGATGAAAAACTGTTTTTT
CASSQLGQGDEKLFF
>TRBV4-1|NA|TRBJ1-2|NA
TGCGCCAGCAGCCAAGATTCCCCGAGCTACACCTTC
CASSQDSPSYTF
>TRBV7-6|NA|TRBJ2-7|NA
TGTGCCAGCAGCTTAGGGGGAGCGGGGACAGAAACCTACGAGCAGTACTTC
CASSLGGAGTETYEQYF
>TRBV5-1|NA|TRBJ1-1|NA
TGCGCCAGCAGCTTCAGGGGATTCGTTACTGAAGCTTTCTTT
CASSFRGFVTEAFF
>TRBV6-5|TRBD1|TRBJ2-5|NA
TGTGCCAGCAGTTACACTAGGGACAGAACGGGAGAGACCCAGTACTTC
CASSYTRDRTGETQYF
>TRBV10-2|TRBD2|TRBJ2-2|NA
TGCGCCAGCAGTGAGACCCCTAGCGGGAAGAACACCGGGGAGCTGTTTTTT
CASSETPSGKNTGELFF
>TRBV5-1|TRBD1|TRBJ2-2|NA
TGCGCCAGCAGCTTAGTGGGACAGGGGAACACCGGGGAGCTGTTTTTT
CASSLVGQGNTGELFF
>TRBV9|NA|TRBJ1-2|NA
TGTGCCAGCAGCTTTACAGGGCCCCATGGCTACACCTTC
CASSFTGPHGYTF
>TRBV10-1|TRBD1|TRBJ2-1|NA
TGCGCCAGCAGCGAGGGACAGGGGTACGATGAGCAGTTCTTC
CASSEGQGYDEQFF
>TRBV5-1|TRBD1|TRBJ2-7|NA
TGCGCCAGCAGGTCGACCGGGACAGGGAGATTCTACGAGCAGTACTTC
CASRSTGTGRFYEQYF
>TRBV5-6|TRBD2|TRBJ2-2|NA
TGTGCCAGCAGCTTGGCAGCGGGGTTCGGGAGCACCGGGGAGCTGTTTTTT
CASSLAAGFGSTGELFF
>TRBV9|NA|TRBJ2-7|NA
TGTGCCAGCAGCTTCAGAGGGGGGGACGCGAGCTCCTACGAGCAGTACTTC
CASSFRGGDASSYEQYF
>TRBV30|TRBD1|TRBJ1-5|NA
TGTGCCTGGAGTCTCGGGACAGCGAGCAATCAGCCCCAGCATTTT
CAWSLGTASNQPQHF
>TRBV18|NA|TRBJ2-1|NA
TGTGCCAGCTCACCGCAGACCGGGACGACCTTCGTAGATGAGCAGTTCTTC
CASSPQTGTTFVDEQFF
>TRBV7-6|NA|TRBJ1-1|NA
TGTGCCAGCAGCTTAGGGGGCGGGATGGGAAACACTGAAGCTTTCTTT
CASSLGGGMGNTEAFF
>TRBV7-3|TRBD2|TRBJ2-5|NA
TGTGCCAGCAGCTCCCCGGAACTAGCGGAAGAGACCCAGTACTTC
CASSSPELAEETQYF
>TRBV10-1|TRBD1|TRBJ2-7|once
TGCGCCAGCAGTCGGACAGGGGGCTACGAGCAGTACTTC
CASSRTGGYEQYF
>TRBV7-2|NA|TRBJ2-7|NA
TGTGCCAGCAGCCTGGTGGGACGGATCTCCTACGAGCAGTACTTC
CASSLVGRISYEQYF
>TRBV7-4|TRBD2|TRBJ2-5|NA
TGTGCCAGCAGCTTAGAGGCGGGGGGCCAAGAGACCCAGTACTTC
CASSLEAGGQETQYF
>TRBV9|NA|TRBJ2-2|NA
TGTGCCAGCTGCCGGCCCGGGGAGCTGTTTTTT
CASCRPGELFF
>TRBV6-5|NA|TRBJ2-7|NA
TGTGCCAGCAGTTACCAGGGTCCCTCCTACGAGCAGTACTTC
CASSYQGPSYEQYF